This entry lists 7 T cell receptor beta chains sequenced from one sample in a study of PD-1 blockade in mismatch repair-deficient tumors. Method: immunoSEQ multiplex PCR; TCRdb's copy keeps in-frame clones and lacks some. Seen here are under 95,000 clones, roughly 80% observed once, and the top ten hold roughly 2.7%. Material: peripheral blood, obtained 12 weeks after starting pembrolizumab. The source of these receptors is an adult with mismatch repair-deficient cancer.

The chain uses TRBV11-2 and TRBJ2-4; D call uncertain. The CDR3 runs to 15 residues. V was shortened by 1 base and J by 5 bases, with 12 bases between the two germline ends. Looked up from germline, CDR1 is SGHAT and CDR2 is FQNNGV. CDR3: CASSLGIIGENIQYF. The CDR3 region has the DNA TGTGCCAGCAGCTTAGGTATAATTGGTGAAAACATTCAGTACTTC.

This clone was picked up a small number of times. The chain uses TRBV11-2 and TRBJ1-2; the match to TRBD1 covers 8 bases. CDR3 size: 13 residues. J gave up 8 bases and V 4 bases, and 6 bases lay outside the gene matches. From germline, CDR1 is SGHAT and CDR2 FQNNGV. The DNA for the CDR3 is TGTGCCAGCAGCTCAGGACAGGGCAGGGGCTACACCTTC. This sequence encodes CASSSGQGRGYTF.

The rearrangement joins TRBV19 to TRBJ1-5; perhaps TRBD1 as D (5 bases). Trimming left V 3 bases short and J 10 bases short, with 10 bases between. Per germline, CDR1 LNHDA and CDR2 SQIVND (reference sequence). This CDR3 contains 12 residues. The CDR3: CASSILGVPQHF. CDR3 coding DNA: TGTGCCAGTAGTATTTTAGGGGTTCCCCAGCATTTT.

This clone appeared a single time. The CDR3, as DNA: TGCGCCAGCAGGGATCGACTGTCCTCTGGGGCCAACGTCCTGACTTTC. It encodes CASRDRLSSGANVLTF. The gene calls are TRBV5-1 and TRBJ2-6; no clear D. Germline V gene lookup returns CDR1 SGHRS and CDR2 YFSETQ. V was shortened by 5 bases and J by 0 bases, with 12 bases between the two germline ends. The CDR3 contains 16 residues. The whole variable domain, remainder taken from reference TRBV5-1 and TRBJ2-6, is KAGVTQTPRYLIKTRGQQVTLSCSPISGHRSVSWYQQTPGQGLQFLFEYFSETQRNKGNFPGRFSGRQFSNSRSEMNVSTLELGDSALYLCASRDRLSSGANVLTFGAGSRLTVL.

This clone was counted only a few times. The chain's CDR3 is CASSSRTGMNTEAFF. The CDR3 DNA sequence: TGTGCCAGCAGCTCCCGGACAGGAATGAACACTGAAGCTTTCTTT. V and J are TRBV7-3 and TRBJ1-1, with 7 bases matching TRBD1. Germline assignment: CDR1 SGHTA and CDR2 FQGTGA. CDR3 length equals 15 residues. Germline trimming cut 4 bases from V and 0 bases from J; bases unmatched to any gene: 5. The variable domain in full, completed from reference TRBV7-3 and TRBJ1-1, reads GAGVSQTPSNKVTEKGKYVELRCDPISGHTALYWYRQSLGQGPEFLIYFQGTGAADDSGLPNDRFFAVRPEGSVSTLKIQRTERGDSAVYLCASSSRTGMNTEAFFGQGTRLTVV.

The CDR3 coding sequence is TGCGCCAGCAGCTTCAATATGGTCACTGAAGCTTTCTTT. Translating it yields CASSFNMVTEAFF. V is TRBV5-1 and J is TRBJ1-1; D ambiguous. The V and J ends lost 2 bases and 4 bases respectively, with 9 bases between them. The CDR3 totals 13 residues. CDR1 is SGHRS, CDR2 YFSETQ, per germline. The variable domain in full, with the rest retrieved from reference TRBV5-1 and TRBJ1-1, is KAGVTQTPRYLIKTRGQQVTLSCSPISGHRSVSWYQQTPGQGLQFLFEYFSETQRNKGNFPGRFSGRQFSNSRSEMNVSTLELGDSALYLCASSFNMVTEAFFGQGTRLTVV.

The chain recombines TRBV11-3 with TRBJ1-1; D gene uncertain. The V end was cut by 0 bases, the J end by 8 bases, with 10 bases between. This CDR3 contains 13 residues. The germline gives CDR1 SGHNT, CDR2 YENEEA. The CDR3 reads CASSLDSEGEAFF. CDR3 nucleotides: TGTGCCAGCAGCTTAGATTCGGAGGGAGAAGCTTTCTTT.